This T cell receptor beta chain was recovered during a study of identical twins. Whole-study findings and limits: Possibly, invariant MAIT and iNKT cells partly confounded zero-insertion analyses. Insertion counts were lower in abundant cord blood beta clonotypes, a trend that memory repertoires did not show.

At least ten counts were recorded for this clonotype. Its antigen is not identified. With 6 bases clipped from V and 0 bases from J, the junction kept 11 bases outside the gene matches. CDR1 is DFQATT and CDR2 is SNEGSKA in the germline V gene (reference sequence). This CDR3 comprises 15 residues. TCRdb reprocessed the 5' RACE reads with MiXCR, giving one entry per CDR3 protein. The sample comprises some 730,000 distinct CDR3 sequences, about 20% of which are singletons, and around 13% rests with the top ten. In addition, the sample was reused for a study of T cells expressing NK-cell markers. That work contributes: With respect to HCMV, most of the eight sequenced donors were seropositive, and one was seronegative. Six or seven donors carried dominant NKG2C+ clonotypes that made up roughly 1.0-7.0% of their CD8+ T cells.

The chain is built from TRBV20-1 and TRBJ2-7; 7 bases match TRBD1. This clonotype originated in a young woman in good health. The sample was PBMCs. In nucleotides, the CDR3 is TGCAGTGCCCTACATCCAGGGGGATCCTCCTACGAGCAGTACTTC. Protein product: CSALHPGGSSYEQYF.